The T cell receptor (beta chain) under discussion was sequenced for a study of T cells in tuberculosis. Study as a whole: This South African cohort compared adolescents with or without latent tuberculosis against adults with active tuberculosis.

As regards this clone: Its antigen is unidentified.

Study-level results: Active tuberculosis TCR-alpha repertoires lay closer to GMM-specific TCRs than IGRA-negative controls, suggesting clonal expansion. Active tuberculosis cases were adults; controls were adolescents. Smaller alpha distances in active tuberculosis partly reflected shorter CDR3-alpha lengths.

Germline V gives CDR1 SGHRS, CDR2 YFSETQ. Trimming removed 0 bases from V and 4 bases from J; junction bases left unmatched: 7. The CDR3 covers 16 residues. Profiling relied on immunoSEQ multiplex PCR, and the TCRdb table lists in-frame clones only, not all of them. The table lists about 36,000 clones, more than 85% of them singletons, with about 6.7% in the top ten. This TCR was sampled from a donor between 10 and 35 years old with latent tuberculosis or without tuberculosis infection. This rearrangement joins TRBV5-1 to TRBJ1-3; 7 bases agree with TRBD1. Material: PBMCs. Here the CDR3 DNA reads TGCGCCAGCAGCTTGGTAAGACAGGGTTCAGGAAACACCATATATTTT. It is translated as CASSLVRQGSGNTIYF.